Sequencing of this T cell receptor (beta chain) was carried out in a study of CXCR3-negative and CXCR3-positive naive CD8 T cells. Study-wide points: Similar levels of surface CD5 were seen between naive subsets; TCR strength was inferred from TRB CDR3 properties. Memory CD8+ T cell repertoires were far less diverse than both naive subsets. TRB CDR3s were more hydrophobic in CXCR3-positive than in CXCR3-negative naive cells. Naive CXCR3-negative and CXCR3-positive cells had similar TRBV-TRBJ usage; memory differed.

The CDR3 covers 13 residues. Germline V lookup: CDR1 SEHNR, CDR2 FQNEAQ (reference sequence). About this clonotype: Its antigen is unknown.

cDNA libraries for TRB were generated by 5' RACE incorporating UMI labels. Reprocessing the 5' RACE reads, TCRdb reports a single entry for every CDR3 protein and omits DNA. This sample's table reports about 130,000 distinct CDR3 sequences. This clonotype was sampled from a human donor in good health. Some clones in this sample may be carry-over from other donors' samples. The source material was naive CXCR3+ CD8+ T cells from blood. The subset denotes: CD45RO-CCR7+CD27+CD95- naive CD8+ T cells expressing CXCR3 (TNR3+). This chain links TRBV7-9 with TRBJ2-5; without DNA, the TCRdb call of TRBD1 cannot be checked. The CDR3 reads CAIRRGGQETQYF.